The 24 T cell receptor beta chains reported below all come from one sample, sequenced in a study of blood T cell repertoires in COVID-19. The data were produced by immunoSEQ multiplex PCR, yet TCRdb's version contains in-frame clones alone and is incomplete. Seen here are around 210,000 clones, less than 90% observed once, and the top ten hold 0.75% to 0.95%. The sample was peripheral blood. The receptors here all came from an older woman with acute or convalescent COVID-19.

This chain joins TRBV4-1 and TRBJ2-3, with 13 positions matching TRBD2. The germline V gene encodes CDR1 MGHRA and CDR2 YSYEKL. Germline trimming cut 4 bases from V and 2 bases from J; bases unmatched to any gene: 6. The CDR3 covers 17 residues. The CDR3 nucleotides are TGCGCCAGCAGCCGTGGACTAGCGGGAGTTCTCACAGATACGCAGTATTTT. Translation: CASSRGLAGVLTDTQYF.

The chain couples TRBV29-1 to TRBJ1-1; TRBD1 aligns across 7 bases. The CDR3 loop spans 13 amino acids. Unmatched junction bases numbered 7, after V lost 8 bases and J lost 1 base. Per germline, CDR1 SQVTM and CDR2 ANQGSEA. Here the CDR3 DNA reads TGCAGCACGGGCAGGGGGGGGAACACTGAAGCTTTCTTT. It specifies CSTGRGGNTEAFF.

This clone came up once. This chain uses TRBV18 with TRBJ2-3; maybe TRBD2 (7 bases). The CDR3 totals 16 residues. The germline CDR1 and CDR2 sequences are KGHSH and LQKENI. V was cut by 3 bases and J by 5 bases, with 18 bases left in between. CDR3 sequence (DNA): TGTGCCAGCTCACCGCTTAAGGGGGGGGCTGGAGATACGCAGTATTTT. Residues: CASSPLKGGAGDTQYF.

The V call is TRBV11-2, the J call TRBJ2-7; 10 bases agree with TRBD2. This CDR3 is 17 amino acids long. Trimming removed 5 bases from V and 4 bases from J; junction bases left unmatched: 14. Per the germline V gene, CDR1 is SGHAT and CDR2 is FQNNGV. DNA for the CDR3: TGTGCCAGCAGCCGTTCGACCGCGGGGACTAGCGTGTACGAGCAGTACTTC. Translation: CASSRSTAGTSVYEQYF.

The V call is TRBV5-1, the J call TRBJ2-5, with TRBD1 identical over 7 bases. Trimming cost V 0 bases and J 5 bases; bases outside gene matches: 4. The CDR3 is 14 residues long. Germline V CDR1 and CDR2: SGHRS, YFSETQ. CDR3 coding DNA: TGCGCCAGCAGCTTGGGGACAGGAGTGGAGACCCAGTACTTC. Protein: CASSLGTGVETQYF. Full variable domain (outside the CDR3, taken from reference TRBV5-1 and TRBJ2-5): KAGVTQTPRYLIKTRGQQVTLSCSPISGHRSVSWYQQTPGQGLQFLFEYFSETQRNKGNFPGRFSGRQFSNSRSEMNVSTLELGDSALYLCASSLGTGVETQYFGPGTRLLVL.

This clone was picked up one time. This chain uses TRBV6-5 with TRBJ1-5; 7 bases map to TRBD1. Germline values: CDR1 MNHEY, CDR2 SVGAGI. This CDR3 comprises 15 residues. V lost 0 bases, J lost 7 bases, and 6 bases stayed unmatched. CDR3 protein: CASSYSGDSRQPQHF. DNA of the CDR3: TGTGCCAGCAGTTACTCGGGGGACAGTAGGCAGCCCCAGCATTTT.

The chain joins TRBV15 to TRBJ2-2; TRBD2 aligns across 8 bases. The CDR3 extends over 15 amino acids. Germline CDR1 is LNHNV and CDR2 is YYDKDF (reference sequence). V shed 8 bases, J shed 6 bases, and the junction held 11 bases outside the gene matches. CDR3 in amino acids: CATQPRGDGSGELFF. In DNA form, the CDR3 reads TGTGCCACCCAACCGCGGGGGGACGGGTCCGGGGAGCTGTTTTTT.

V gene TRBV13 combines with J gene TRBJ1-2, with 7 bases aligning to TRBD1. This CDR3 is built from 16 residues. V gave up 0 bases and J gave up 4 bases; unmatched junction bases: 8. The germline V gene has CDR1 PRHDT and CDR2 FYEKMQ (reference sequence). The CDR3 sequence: CASSLGEGGQLYGYTF. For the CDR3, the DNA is TGTGCCAGCAGCTTAGGGGAAGGGGGCCAACTCTATGGCTACACCTTC.

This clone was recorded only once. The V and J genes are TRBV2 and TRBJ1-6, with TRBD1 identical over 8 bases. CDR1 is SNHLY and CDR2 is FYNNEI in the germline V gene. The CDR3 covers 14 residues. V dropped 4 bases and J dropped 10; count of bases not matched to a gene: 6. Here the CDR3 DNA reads TGTGCCAGCAGTGCACAGGGGGGAAGGTCACCCCTCCACTTT. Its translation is CASSAQGGRSPLHF.

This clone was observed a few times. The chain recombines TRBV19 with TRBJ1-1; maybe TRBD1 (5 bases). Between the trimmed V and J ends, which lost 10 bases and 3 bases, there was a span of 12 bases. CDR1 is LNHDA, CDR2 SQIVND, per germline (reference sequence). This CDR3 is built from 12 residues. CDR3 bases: TGTGCCACCTCGACAGCTTACACTGAAGCTTTCTTT. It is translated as CATSTAYTEAFF.

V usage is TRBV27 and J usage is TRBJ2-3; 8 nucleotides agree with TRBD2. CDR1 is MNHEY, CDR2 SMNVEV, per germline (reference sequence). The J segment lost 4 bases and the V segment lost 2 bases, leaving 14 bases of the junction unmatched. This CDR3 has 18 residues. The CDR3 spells CASSLPPGSGRRADTQYF. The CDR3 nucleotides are TGTGCCAGCAGTTTACCCCCGGGCAGCGGGAGACGGGCAGATACGCAGTATTTT.

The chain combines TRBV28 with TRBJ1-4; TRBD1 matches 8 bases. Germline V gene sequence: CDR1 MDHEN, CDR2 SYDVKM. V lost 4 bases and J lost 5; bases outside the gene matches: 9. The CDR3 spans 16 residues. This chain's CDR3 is CASSSPAGTGNEKLFF. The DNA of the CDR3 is TGTGCCAGCAGTTCTCCTGCCGGGACAGGCAATGAAAAACTGTTTTTT.

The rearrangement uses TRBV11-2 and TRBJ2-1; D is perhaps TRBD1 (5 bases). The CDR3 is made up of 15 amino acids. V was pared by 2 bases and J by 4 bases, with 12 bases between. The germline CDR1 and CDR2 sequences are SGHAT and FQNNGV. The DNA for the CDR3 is TGTGCCAGCAGCTTACTTAGGGGAAAGTACAATGAGCAGTTCTTC. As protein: CASSLLRGKYNEQFF.

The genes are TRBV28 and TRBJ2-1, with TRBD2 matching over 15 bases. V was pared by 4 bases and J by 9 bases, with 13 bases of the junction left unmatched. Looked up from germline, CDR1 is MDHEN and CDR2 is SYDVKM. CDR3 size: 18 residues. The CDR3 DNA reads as TGTGCCAGCAGTTCTCTTTTCGCGAGGACTAGCGGGAGGGTTGAGCAGTTCTTC. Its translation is CASSSLFARTSGRVEQFF.

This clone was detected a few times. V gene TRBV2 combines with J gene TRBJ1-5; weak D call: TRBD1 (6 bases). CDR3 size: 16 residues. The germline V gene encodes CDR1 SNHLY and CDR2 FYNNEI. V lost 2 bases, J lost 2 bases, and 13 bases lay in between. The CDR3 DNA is TGTGCCAGCAGTGAAACTTTATCAGGGGGCAATCAGCCCCAGCATTTT. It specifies CASSETLSGGNQPQHF.

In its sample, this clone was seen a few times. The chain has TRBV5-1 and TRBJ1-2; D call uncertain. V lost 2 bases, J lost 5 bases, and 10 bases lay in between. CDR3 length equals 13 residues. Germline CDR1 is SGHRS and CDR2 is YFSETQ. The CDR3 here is CASSFTEFYGYTF. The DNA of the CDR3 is TGCGCCAGCAGCTTCACGGAGTTTTATGGCTACACCTTC.

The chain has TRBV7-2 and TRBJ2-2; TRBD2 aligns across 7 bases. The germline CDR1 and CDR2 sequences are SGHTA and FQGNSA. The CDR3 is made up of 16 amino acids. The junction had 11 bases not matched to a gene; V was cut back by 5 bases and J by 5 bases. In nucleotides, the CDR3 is TGTGCCAGCAGCCCCCTCGCGGGGGTGGGGACCGGGGAGCTGTTTTTT. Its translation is CASSPLAGVGTGELFF.

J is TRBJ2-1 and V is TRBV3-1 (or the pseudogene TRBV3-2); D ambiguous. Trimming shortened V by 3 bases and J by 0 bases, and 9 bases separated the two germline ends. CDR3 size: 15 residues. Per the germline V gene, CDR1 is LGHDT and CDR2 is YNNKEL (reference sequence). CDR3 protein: CASSQRLSSYNEQFF. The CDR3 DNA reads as TGTGCCAGCAGCCAGCGGCTTAGCTCCTACAATGAGCAGTTCTTC.

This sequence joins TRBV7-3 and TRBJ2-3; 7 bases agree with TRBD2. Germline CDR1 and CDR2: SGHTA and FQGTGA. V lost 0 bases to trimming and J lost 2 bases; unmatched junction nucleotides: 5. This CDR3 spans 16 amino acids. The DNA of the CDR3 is TGTGCCAGCAGCTTAACGTTTGAGCGGGACACAGATACGCAGTATTTT. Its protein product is CASSLTFERDTDTQYF. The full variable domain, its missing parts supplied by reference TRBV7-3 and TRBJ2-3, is GAGVSQTPSNKVTEKGKYVELRCDPISGHTALYWYRQSLGQGPEFLIYFQGTGAADDSGLPNDRFFAVRPEGSVSTLKIQRTERGDSAVYLCASSLTFERDTDTQYFGPGTRLTVL.

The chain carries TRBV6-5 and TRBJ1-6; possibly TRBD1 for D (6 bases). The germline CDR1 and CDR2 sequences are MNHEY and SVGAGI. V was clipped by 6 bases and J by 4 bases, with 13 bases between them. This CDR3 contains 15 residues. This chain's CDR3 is CASRGGGQYNSPLHF. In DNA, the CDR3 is TGTGCCAGCAGGGGAGGGGGGCAGTATAATTCACCCCTCCACTTT.

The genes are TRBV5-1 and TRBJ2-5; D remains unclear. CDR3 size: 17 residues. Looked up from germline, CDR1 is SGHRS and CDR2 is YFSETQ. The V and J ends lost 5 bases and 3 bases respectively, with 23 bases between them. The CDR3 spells CASSYELVAGNEETQYF. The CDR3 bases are TGCGCCAGCAGTTATGAATTGGTGGCAGGTAACGAAGAGACCCAGTACTTC. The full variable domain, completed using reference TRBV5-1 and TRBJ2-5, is KAGVTQTPRYLIKTRGQQVTLSCSPISGHRSVSWYQQTPGQGLQFLFEYFSETQRNKGNFPGRFSGRQFSNSRSEMNVSTLELGDSALYLCASSYELVAGNEETQYFGPGTRLLVL.

CDR3 protein: CASSSFLTSSYNEQFF. The CDR3 nucleotides are TGTGCCAGCAGTTCCTTCCTCACTAGCTCCTACAATGAGCAGTTCTTC. This chain uses TRBV27 with TRBJ2-1; TRBD2 is a possible D gene (5 bases). CDR1 is MNHEY and CDR2 is SMNVEV in the germline V gene (reference sequence). Trimming took off 4 bases at V and 0 bases at J, with 13 bases between the two ends. The CDR3 runs to 16 residues.

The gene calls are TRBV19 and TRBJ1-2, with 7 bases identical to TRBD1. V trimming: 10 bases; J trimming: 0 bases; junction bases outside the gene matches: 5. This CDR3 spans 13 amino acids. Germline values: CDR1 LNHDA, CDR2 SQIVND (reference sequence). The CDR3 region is CATQDRSNYGYTF. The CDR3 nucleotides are TGTGCCACTCAGGACAGGTCTAACTATGGCTACACCTTC.

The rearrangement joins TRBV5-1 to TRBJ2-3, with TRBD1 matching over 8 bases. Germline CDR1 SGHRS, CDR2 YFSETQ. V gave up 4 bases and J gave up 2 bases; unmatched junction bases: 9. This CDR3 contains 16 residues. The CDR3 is CASSQRTGFNTDTQYF. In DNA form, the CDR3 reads TGCGCCAGCAGCCAACGGACAGGGTTTAACACAGATACGCAGTATTTT.